A selection of T cell receptor beta chains follows, all from one sample in a study of cytomegalovirus exposure and HLA in healthy donors. Clones were read by immunoSEQ multiplex PCR, and TCRdb kept only the in-frame ones, dropping some. The sample lists fewer than 120,000 clones; approximately 83% were seen once. Sequencing was done on a sample of PBMCs. These receptors were collected from a man aged 40-50 years in good health and CMV-seronegative. The CDR3 runs from the conserved cysteine through the conserved F or W. A D gene is named only where the DNA matches it firmly. For some rows the clone size is stated as once, few or many, or as a class when expanded; others skip it.

clone_size j_call d_call v_call cdr3_aa cdr3_nt
. TRBJ1-1 TRBD1 TRBV29-1 CSVPHRGTGKDLMNTEAFF TGCAGCGTTCCCCATCGGGGGACAGGGAAGGACTTGATGAACACTGAAGCTTTCTTT
once TRBJ1-2 . TRBV28 CASTRGYGYTF TGTGCCAGCACCCGGGGTTATGGCTACACCTTC
. TRBJ1-2 . TRBV9 CASSVDSGVGYGYTF TGTGCCAGCAGCGTAGATTCAGGGGTCGGCTATGGCTACACCTTC
. TRBJ2-3 . TRBV5-1 CASTDQQAPTDTQYF TGCGCCAGCACCGATCAACAGGCCCCCACAGATACGCAGTATTTT
few TRBJ1-2 TRBD1 TRBV19 CASSTGQGRNYGYTF TGTGCCAGTAGTACAGGACAGGGAAGGAACTATGGCTACACCTTC
. TRBJ1-5 . TRBV2 CASSEEAANQPQHF TGTGCCAGCAGTGAAGAGGCAGCGAATCAGCCCCAGCATTTT
. TRBJ1-2 . TRBV6-6 CASSSLPTPSNYGYTF TGTGCCAGCAGTTCCTTACCCACACCTTCTAACTATGGCTACACCTTC
. TRBJ2-7 TRBD2 TRBV2 CASSFTSGGYEQYF TGTGCCAGCAGTTTTACTAGCGGGGGCTACGAGCAGTACTTC
. TRBJ2-3 . TRBV6-5 CASSFSLEGDTQYF TGTGCCAGCAGTTTCTCCCTTGAGGGAGATACGCAGTATTTT
once TRBJ1-4 . TRBV5-6 CASSLQQGEKLFF TGTGCCAGCAGCTTACAACAGGGAGAAAAACTGTTTTTT
. TRBJ1-2 . TRBV7-2 CASSLGVLGRGYGYTF TGTGCCAGCAGCTTAGGTGTGCTCGGGAGGGGCTATGGCTACACCTTC
. TRBJ2-5 . TRBV27 CASSLSASWETQYF TGTGCCAGCAGTTTATCGGCTAGCTGGGAGACCCAGTACTTC
once TRBJ1-5 TRBD1 TRBV7-9 CASSTDRVNQPQHF TGTGCCAGCAGCACGGACAGGGTAAATCAGCCCCAGCATTTT
. TRBJ2-3 TRBD1 TRBV7-3 CASSLTGQGADTQYF TGTGCCAGCAGCTTAACGGGACAGGGGGCAGATACGCAGTATTTT
few TRBJ1-6 . TRBV28 CASTQDYNSPLHF TGTGCCAGCACGCAGGATTATAATTCACCCCTCCACTTT
. TRBJ1-2 TRBD1 TRBV9 CASSEAGTGRGYTF TGCGCCAGCAGCGAGGCCGGGACAGGACGTGGCTACACCTTC
. TRBJ2-7 TRBD2 TRBV6-5 CASSRDGGGEQYF TGTGCCAGCAGTAGGGACGGCGGGGGAGAGCAGTACTTC
. TRBJ1-1 TRBD1 TRBV2 CASSGQGRISTEAFF TGTGCCAGCAGCGGACAGGGAAGGATTTCCACTGAAGCTTTCTTT
. TRBJ2-2 . TRBV28 CASMRADSTGELFF TGTGCCAGCATGAGGGCAGATAGCACCGGGGAGCTGTTTTTT